One and the same sample provided the 16 T cell receptor beta chains below, sequenced in a study of T cell changes during pregnancy in multiple sclerosis. Generated by immunoSEQ multiplex PCR, the TCRdb table keeps only in-frame clones and is missing some. Of tens of thousands of clones in the sample, about 96% were seen once. This specimen was CD8+ T cells from peripheral blood mononuclear cells, taken after pregnancy. These receptors were collected from a female donor with multiple sclerosis, enrolled in a pregnancy study.

The rearrangement joins TRBV9 to TRBJ2-6; D gene ambiguous. The CDR3 has 15 residues. The V gene lost 2 bases and the J gene lost 1 base, with 7 bases spanning the gap. The germline V gene has CDR1 SGDLS and CDR2 YYNGEE. CDR3 sequence reads: CASSVEDSGANVLTF. The CDR3 region has the DNA TGTGCCAGCAGCGTCGAGGATTCTGGGGCCAACGTCCTGACTTTC.

V gene TRBV11-3 combines with J gene TRBJ2-1, with D perhaps matching TRBD2 (5 bases). CDR1 is SGHNT, CDR2 YENEEA, per germline. The CDR3 has 14 residues. Trimming stripped 8 bases from V and 2 bases from J, with 13 bases between. DNA of the CDR3: TGTGCCAGCCATACTAGTTCTCCCTACAATGAGCAGTTCTTC. Its protein product is CASHTSSPYNEQFF.

The rearrangement joins TRBV27 to TRBJ2-2; weak D call: TRBD1 (6 bases). The CDR3 sequence is 16 residues long. V gave up 5 bases and J gave up 3 bases, with 16 bases separating them. The germline gives CDR1 MNHEY, CDR2 SMNVEV (reference sequence). The CDR3 sequence is CASSPLQGTHTGELFF. The CDR3 coding sequence is TGTGCCAGCAGTCCCCTTCAAGGGACACACACCGGGGAGCTGTTTTTT.

This clone was recorded once. This CDR3 reads CASSQDPSGPRDTQYF. The CDR3 nucleotides read TGCGCCAGCAGCCAGGACCCTAGCGGTCCCAGGGATACGCAGTATTTT. This chain connects TRBV4-3 to TRBJ2-3, with TRBD2 identical over 7 bases. The CDR3 sequence is 16 residues long. The germline CDR1 and CDR2 sequences are LGHNA and YSLEER. V lost 3 bases and J lost 6; bases outside the gene matches: 12.

The chain employs TRBV4-2 and TRBJ2-1; possible D gene TRBD2, 5 bases. V lost 3 bases and J lost 6, with 15 bases in between. The CDR3 spans 15 residues. The germline gives CDR1 LGHNA, CDR2 YNFKEQ. CDR3 DNA sequence: TGTGCCAGCAGCCAGGGCGAGGGTATCCTCAATGAGCAGTTCTTC. This gives the protein CASSQGEGILNEQFF.

V gene TRBV7-9 combines with J gene TRBJ2-7, with D uncertain. This CDR3 is 13 amino acids long. V lost 4 bases, J lost 3 bases, and 10 bases lay in between. The germline V gene has CDR1 SEHNR and CDR2 FQNEAQ (reference sequence). The CDR3 region is CASSSDNLYEQYF. CDR3 nucleotides: TGTGCCAGCAGCTCCGACAACCTCTACGAGCAGTACTTC.

The V gene is TRBV11-2, the J gene TRBJ2-7; possible D gene TRBD1, 6 bases. The ends were cut back, 0 bases at V and 0 bases at J, with 9 bases in the middle. The germline CDR1 and CDR2 sequences are SGHAT and FQNNGV. CDR3 length equals 15 residues. The CDR3 nucleotides are TGTGCCAGCAGCTTAGAGGGACAAGGCTCCTACGAGCAGTACTTC. This codes for CASSLEGQGSYEQYF.

This chain uses TRBV18 with TRBJ2-3; 10 bases are shared with TRBD2. The CDR3 sequence is 15 residues long. Germline CDR1 and CDR2: KGHSH and LQKENI. J gave up 0 bases and V 3 bases, and 0 bases lay outside the gene matches. DNA for the CDR3: TGTGCCAGCTCACCGACTAGCGGGAGCACAGATACGCAGTATTTT. Its translation is CASSPTSGSTDTQYF.

The J gene is TRBJ2-7, the V gene TRBV27, with D maybe TRBD1 (6 bases). This CDR3 comprises 14 residues. Germline values: CDR1 MNHEY, CDR2 SMNVEV (reference sequence). The V gene lost 5 bases and the J gene lost 2 bases, with 13 bases spanning the gap. This CDR3 reads CASSPLDRTYEQYF. CDR3 DNA sequence: TGTGCCAGCAGTCCCCTCGACAGGACCTACGAGCAGTACTTC.

This chain connects TRBV11-2 to TRBJ2-1; 12 bases line up with TRBD2. The CDR3 consists of 16 residues. In germline, CDR1 is SGHAT, CDR2 FQNNGV. Losses at the gene ends were 0 bases for V and 9 bases for J; bases not matched to a gene: 6. CDR3 DNA: TGTGCCAGCAGCTTAGAGACTAGCGGGAGAAGCCGTGAGCAGTTCTTC. It is translated as CASSLETSGRSREQFF.

This rearrangement joins TRBV28 to TRBJ2-7, with 10 positions matching TRBD1. Germline values: CDR1 MDHEN, CDR2 SYDVKM. V lost 8 bases to trimming and J lost 7 bases; unmatched junction nucleotides: 11. The CDR3 extends over 14 amino acids. This chain's CDR3 is CASVGQGIPWEQYF. The CDR3 DNA is TGTGCCAGCGTGGGACAGGGGATTCCTTGGGAGCAGTACTTC.

The chain recombines TRBV7-9 with TRBJ1-2; TRBD1 aligns across 7 bases. Trimming removed 1 base from V and 4 bases from J; junction bases left unmatched: 6. Germline CDR1 and CDR2: SEHNR and FQNEAQ (reference sequence). This CDR3 contains 15 residues. This chain's CDR3 is CASSLGQGAVYGYTF. The CDR3 region has the DNA TGTGCCAGCAGCTTAGGACAGGGAGCGGTCTATGGCTACACCTTC.

The CDR3 here is CASSPPGRDETQYF. In DNA form, the CDR3 reads TGTGCCAGCAGCCCCCCTGGGAGGGATGAGACCCAGTACTTC. The rearrangement uses TRBV11-2 and TRBJ2-5; 7 bases are a match to TRBD2. The ends lost 5 bases at V and 5 bases at J; junction bases unmatched: 8. The CDR3 covers 14 residues. In germline, CDR1 is SGHAT, CDR2 FQNNGV.

This chain connects TRBV28 to TRBJ2-1; TRBD2 matches 9 bases. The CDR3 is 16 residues long. Unmatched junction bases numbered 5, after V lost 0 bases and J lost 5 bases. The germline gives CDR1 MDHEN, CDR2 SYDVKM. The CDR3 coding sequence is TGTGCCAGCAGTTTATGGTCTAGCGGGGATCACAATGAGCAGTTCTTC. It yields the protein CASSLWSSGDHNEQFF.

The V call is TRBV4-2, the J call TRBJ2-7; 8 positions match TRBD1. V lost 1 base and J lost 2; bases outside the gene matches: 13. CDR1 LGHNA and CDR2 YNFKEQ come from the germline V gene. The CDR3 consists of 18 residues. The CDR3: CASSQVLGPGTGPYEQYF. CDR3 DNA: TGTGCCAGCAGCCAAGTTCTCGGTCCCGGGACAGGTCCCTACGAGCAGTACTTC.

This chain joins TRBV7-6 and TRBJ2-5; the D gene is possibly TRBD2 (5 bases). V was pared by 5 bases and J by 5 bases, with 6 bases between. Germline lookup yields CDR1 SGHVS and CDR2 FNYEAQ. The CDR3 consists of 11 residues. The CDR3 loop is CASSRGETQYF. The CDR3 DNA reads as TGTGCCAGCAGCCGAGGGGAGACCCAGTACTTC.